Below, one T cell receptor (beta chain) is given with its context. Antigen unknown. The source of the sample is a study of blood T cells in healthy people across ages. Germline V lookup: CDR1 SEHNR, CDR2 FQNEAQ (reference sequence). V dropped 3 bases and J dropped 0 bases, with 8 bases sitting between them. The CDR3 has 15 amino acids. Study-wide results and caveats: What prevented conclusive comparison of naive and antigen-experienced cells was that PBMCs were unsorted.

Primed by a sample-barcoded 5' primer and a J-beta primer mix, a second PCR proceeded for roughly 7 to 12 cycles. A single record per CDR3 protein comes from TCRdb applying MiXCR to the 5' RACE reads. Here the sample spans about 1.6 million distinct CDR3 sequences, 30% to 40% being singletons. This chain joins TRBV7-9 and TRBJ2-2; D call uncertain. The source of this sequence is a woman aged 25 to 39 in good health. The specimen was blood. CDR3 sequence (DNA): TGTGCCAGCAGCTTGGCCAATACGAACACCGGGGAGCTGTTTTTT. Residues: CASSLANTNTGELFF.